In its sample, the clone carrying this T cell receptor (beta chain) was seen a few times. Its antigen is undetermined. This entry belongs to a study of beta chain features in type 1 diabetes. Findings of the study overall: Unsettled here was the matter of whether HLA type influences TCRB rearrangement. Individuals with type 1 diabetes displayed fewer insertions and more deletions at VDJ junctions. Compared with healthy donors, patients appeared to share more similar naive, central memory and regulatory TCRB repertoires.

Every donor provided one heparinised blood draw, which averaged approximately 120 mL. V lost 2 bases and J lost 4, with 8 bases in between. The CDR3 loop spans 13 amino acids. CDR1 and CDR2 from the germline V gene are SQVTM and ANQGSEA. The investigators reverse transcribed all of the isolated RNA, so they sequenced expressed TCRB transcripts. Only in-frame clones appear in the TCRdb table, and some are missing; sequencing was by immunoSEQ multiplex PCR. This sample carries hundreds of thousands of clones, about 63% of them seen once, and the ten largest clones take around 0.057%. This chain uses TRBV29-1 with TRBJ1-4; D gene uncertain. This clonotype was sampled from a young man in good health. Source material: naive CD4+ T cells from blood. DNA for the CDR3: TGCAGCGTTGAACCGAGTGGTAATGAAAAACTGTTTTTT. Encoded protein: CSVEPSGNEKLFF.